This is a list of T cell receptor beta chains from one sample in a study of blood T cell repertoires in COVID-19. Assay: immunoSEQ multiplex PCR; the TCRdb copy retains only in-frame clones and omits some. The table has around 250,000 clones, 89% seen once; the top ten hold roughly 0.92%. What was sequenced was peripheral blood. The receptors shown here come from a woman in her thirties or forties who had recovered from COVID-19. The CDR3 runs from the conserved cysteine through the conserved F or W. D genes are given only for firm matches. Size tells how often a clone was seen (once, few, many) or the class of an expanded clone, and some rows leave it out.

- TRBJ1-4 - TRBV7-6 CASSLGAGHNEKLFF TGTGCCAGCAGCTTAGGGGCAGGGCATAATGAAAAACTGTTTTTT
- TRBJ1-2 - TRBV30 CAWGTGDYGYTF TGTGCCTGGGGGACCGGGGACTATGGCTACACCTTC
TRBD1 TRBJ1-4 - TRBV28 CASEGGPLSGLFF TGTGCCAGCGAAGGGGGCCCGCTGTCTGGGTTGTTTTTT
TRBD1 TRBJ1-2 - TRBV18 CASSPTGTVPLSGYTF TGTGCCAGCTCACCGACCGGGACAGTGCCTTTATCCGGCTACACCTTC
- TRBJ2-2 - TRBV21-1 CASSNPRLAARGGELFF TGTGCCAGCAGCAACCCAAGACTAGCGGCTAGGGGCGGGGAGCTGTTTTTT
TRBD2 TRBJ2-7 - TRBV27 CAIGSGPVYEQYF TGTGCCATCGGTAGCGGGCCGGTCTACGAGCAGTACTTC
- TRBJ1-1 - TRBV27 CASSLSRINTEAFF TGTGCCAGCAGTTTGAGCAGGATCAACACTGAAGCTTTCTTT
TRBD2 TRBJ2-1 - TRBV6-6 CASRLGTSGSYNEQFF TGTGCCAGCAGACTAGGGACTAGCGGCTCCTACAATGAGCAGTTCTTC
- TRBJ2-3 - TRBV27 CASMWAGSDTQYF TGTGCCAGCATGTGGGCGGGCTCAGATACGCAGTATTTT
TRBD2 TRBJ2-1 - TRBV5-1 CASSSTGLAGVADSYNEQFF TGCGCCAGCAGCTCCACAGGACTAGCGGGAGTAGCTGACTCCTACAATGAGCAGTTCTTC
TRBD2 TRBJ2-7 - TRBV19 CASSIDIQGLAGYEQYF TGTGCCAGTAGTATAGACATTCAAGGACTAGCGGGGTACGAGCAGTACTTC
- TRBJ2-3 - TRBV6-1 CASSEIWSGTTDTQYF TGTGCCAGCAGTGAAATATGGTCAGGCACCACAGATACGCAGTATTTT
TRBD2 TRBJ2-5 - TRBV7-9 CASSSKGSSGGETQYF TGTGCCAGCAGCTCCAAAGGGTCTTCCGGGGGGGAGACCCAGTACTTC
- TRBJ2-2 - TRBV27 CASRRPGNTGELFF TGTGCCAGCAGGCGTCCAGGGAACACCGGGGAGCTGTTTTTT
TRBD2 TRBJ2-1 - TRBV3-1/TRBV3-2 CASSQDSGYPYNEQFF TGTGCCAGCAGCCAAGATAGCGGGTACCCCTACAATGAGCAGTTCTTC
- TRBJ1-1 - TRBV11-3 CASSLEGGDTEAFF TGTGCCAGCAGCTTAGAAGGAGGGGATACTGAAGCTTTCTTT
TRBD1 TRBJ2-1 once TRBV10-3 CATTPAGTGGNNEQFF TGTGCCACCACCCCAGCCGGGACAGGGGGTAACAATGAGCAGTTCTTC
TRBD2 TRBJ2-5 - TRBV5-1 CASSLLAVQETQYF TGCGCCAGCAGCTTGCTAGCGGTCCAAGAGACCCAGTACTTC
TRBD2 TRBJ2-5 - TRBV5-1 CASRNVPSGDQETQYF TGCGCCAGCAGGAATGTCCCTAGCGGGGACCAAGAGACCCAGTACTTC
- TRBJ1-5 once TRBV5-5 CASSLEGVGRQPQHF TGTGCCAGCAGCTTGGAAGGGGTCGGTCGGCAGCCCCAGCATTTT
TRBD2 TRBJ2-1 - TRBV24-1 CATSDGGSSDEQFF TGTGCCACCAGTGATGGCGGGAGTTCCGATGAGCAGTTCTTC
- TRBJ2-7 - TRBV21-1 CASSKEDRVPHYEQYF TGTGCCAGCAGCAAAGAGGACAGGGTCCCTCACTACGAGCAGTACTTC
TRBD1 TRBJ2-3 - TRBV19 CASSAGTGRTDTQYF TGTGCCAGTAGTGCCGGGACAGGGAGAACAGATACGCAGTATTTT
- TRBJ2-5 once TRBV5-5 CASSVAPEGDQYF TGTGCCAGCAGCGTGGCACCTGAGGGGGACCAGTACTTC
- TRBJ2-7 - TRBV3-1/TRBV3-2 CASSQDGGTYEQYF TGTGCCAGCAGCCAAGACGGAGGCACCTACGAGCAGTACTTC
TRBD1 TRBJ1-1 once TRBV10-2 CASSESNDRDLAFF TGCGCCAGCAGTGAGTCGAATGACAGGGATTTGGCTTTCTTT
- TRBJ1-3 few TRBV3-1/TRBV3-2 CASSQDLGGGGNTIYF TGTGCCAGCAGCCAAGATCTTGGGGGGGGAGGAAACACCATATATTTT
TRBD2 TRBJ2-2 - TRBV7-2 CASSSTGTTFTGELFF TGTGCCAGCAGCTCAACCGGGACTACCTTTACCGGGGAGCTGTTTTTT
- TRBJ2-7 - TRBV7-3 CASSPRDSGVVEQYF TGTGCCAGCAGCCCGCGGGACAGTGGAGTTGTCGAGCAGTACTTC
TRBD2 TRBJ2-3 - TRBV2 CASSEFGGREVTDTQYF TGTGCCAGCAGTGAATTCGGCGGGAGGGAAGTCACAGATACGCAGTATTTT
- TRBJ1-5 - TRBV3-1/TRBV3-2 CASSRGRDQPQHF TGTGCCAGCAGCCGAGGCAGGGATCAGCCCCAGCATTTT
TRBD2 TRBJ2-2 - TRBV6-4 CASSLLAGGTGELFF TGTGCCAGCAGTTTACTAGCGGGAGGAACCGGGGAGCTGTTTTTT
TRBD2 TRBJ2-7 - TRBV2 CASRPTSDQFYEQYF TGTGCCAGCAGACCCACTAGCGATCAATTCTACGAGCAGTACTTC
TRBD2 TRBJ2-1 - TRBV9 CASSVELAGYNEQFF TGTGCCAGCAGCGTAGAACTAGCGGGGTACAATGAGCAGTTCTTC
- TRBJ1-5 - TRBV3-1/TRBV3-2 CASSRPGRSPNQPQHF TGTGCCAGCAGCCGACCGGGAAGGAGCCCCAATCAGCCCCAGCATTTT
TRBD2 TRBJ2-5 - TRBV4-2 CASSQDGSSGRVGETQYF TGTGCCAGCAGCCAAGATGGGTCTAGCGGGAGAGTTGGAGAGACCCAGTACTTC
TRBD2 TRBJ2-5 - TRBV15 CATSRDRGRETQYF TGTGCCACCAGCAGAGATCGCGGGAGGGAGACCCAGTACTTC
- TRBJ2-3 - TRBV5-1 CASSTGAEGTDTQYF TGCGCCAGCAGCACTGGGGCTGAGGGCACAGATACGCAGTATTTT
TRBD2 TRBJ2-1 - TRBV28 CASMVAGGQAYNEQFF TGTGCCAGCATGGTAGCGGGAGGGCAGGCCTACAATGAGCAGTTCTTC
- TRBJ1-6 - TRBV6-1 CASSEVMALNSPLHF TGTGCCAGCAGTGAAGTAATGGCCCTGAATTCACCCCTCCACTTT
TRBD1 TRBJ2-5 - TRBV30 CAWSKGQWPQETQYF TGTGCCTGGAGTAAGGGACAGTGGCCTCAAGAGACCCAGTACTTC
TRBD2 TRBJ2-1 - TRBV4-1 CASSQGSASGRGEQFF TGCGCCAGCAGCCAAGGGTCGGCTAGCGGGAGGGGTGAGCAGTTCTTC
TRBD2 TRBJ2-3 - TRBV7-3 CASSSLAGEGYTQYF TGTGCCAGCAGCTCTTTAGCGGGGGAGGGTTATACGCAGTATTTT
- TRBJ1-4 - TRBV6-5 CASSSTGSGEKLFF TGTGCCAGCAGTTCCACAGGATCGGGTGAAAAACTGTTTTTT
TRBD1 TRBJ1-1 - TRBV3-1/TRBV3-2 CASSRTGTANTEAFF TGTGCCAGCAGCCGAACCGGGACAGCGAACACTGAAGCTTTCTTT
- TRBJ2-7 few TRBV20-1 CSAKRGLEQYF TGCAGTGCGAAGAGAGGGCTCGAGCAGTACTTC
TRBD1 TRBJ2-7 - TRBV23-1 CASSPQGARYEQYF TGCGCCAGCAGTCCCCAGGGGGCGAGGTACGAGCAGTACTTC
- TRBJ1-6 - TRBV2 CASSEREVSSPLHF TGTGCCAGCAGTGAGAGGGAAGTCAGTTCACCCCTCCACTTT
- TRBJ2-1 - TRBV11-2 CASSLMTVSYNEQFF TGTGCCAGCAGCTTAATGACAGTTTCCTACAATGAGCAGTTCTTC
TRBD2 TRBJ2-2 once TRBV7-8 CASRLSGTGTGELFF TGTGCCAGCAGACTCAGCGGGACGGGCACCGGGGAGCTGTTTTTT
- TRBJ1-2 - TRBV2 CASSEYGAHTF TGTGCCAGCAGTGAATATGGGGCACACACCTTC
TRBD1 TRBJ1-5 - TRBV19 CASSQGQRASWQPQHF TGTGCCAGTAGTCAGGGACAGAGGGCGAGCTGGCAGCCCCAGCATTTT
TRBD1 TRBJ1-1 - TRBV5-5 CASSPSDRGHTEAFF TGTGCCAGCAGCCCCTCGGACAGGGGGCACACTGAAGCTTTCTTT
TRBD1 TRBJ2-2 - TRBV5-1 CASTFGQEGSGELFF TGCGCCAGTACTTTCGGACAGGAAGGATCCGGGGAGCTGTTTTTT
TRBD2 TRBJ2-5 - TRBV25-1 CASSLGTSGTRETQYF TGTGCCAGCAGCCTCGGGACTAGCGGGACTCGGGAGACCCAGTACTTC